The 8 T cell receptor beta chains presented below share a single source sample, sequenced in a study of T cells expressing NK-cell markers (dated by TCRdb to 2018 to 2021). Libraries came from 5' RACE. Data came from an Illumina HiSeq 2000. TCRdb reprocessed the public reads and reports one entry per CDR3 protein sequence, without DNA. The record for this sample contains approximately 110,000 distinct CDR3 sequences. The ten largest clones represent less than 20% of the sample. Sequenced input: blood T cells: a sorted CD56 or NKG2C T cell subset, CD4+ or CD8+ T cells, or bulk PBMC T cells (not recorded which). The receptors originated from a woman aged 18 to 69 in good health.

The chain recombines TRBV27 with TRBJ2-5; without DNA, the TCRdb call of TRBD1 cannot be checked. Germline CDR1 reads MNHEY; CDR2 reads SMNVEV (reference sequence). The CDR3 covers 15 residues. CDR3 loop: CASSSRTRGQETQYF.

The chain combines TRBV7-9 with TRBJ1-4; there is no DNA to check the TCRdb D call of TRBD1. The V gene's germline CDR1 is SEHNR and CDR2 FQNEAQ (reference sequence). The CDR3 is 13 amino acids. This CDR3 is CASSGLTGGKLFF.

The V gene is TRBV11-3, the J gene TRBJ2-3; TCRdb proposes TRBD2, but this gene call is untestable without DNA. Per germline, CDR1 SGHNT and CDR2 YENEEA. This CDR3 is built from 16 residues. The CDR3 sequence: CASSFGTSGLSDTQYF. The full variable domain, with the rest looked up from reference TRBV11-3 and TRBJ2-3, is EAGVVQSPRYKIIEKKQPVAFWCNPISGHNTLYWYLQNLGQGPELLIRYENEEAVDDSQLPKDRFSAERLKGVDSTLKIQPAELGDSAVYLCASSFGTSGLSDTQYFGPGTRLTVL.

The rearrangement uses TRBV7-9 and TRBJ2-4. The germline gives CDR1 SEHNR, CDR2 FQNEAQ (reference sequence). The CDR3 consists of 13 residues. CDR3 sequence reads: CASSLVSQETRYF.

The chain carries TRBV7-9 and TRBJ1-2; there is no DNA to check the TCRdb D call of TRBD1. Germline V gene lookup returns CDR1 SEHNR and CDR2 FQNEAQ (reference sequence). This CDR3 is built from 13 residues. The CDR3 loop reads CASSRGIPYGYTF.

The chain has TRBV7-9 and TRBJ2-5; TCRdb designates TRBD1, a call that cannot be tested without DNA. The CDR3 totals 15 residues. The V gene's germline CDR1 is SEHNR and CDR2 FQNEAQ (reference sequence). The CDR3 loop is CASSPGVSYQETQYF.

This chain joins TRBV29-1 and TRBJ2-5; with no DNA, the TCRdb D assignment of TRBD2 cannot be verified. Germline CDR1 reads SQVTM; CDR2 reads ANQGSEA. This CDR3 is built from 13 residues. The CDR3 loop reads CSVAASGGETQYF.

The chain uses TRBV5-1 and TRBJ1-1. The germline V gene has CDR1 SGHRS and CDR2 YFSETQ. There are 15 residues in the CDR3. The CDR3 is CASSLWTLEDTEAFF. The complete variable domain, with remaining parts taken from reference TRBV5-1 and TRBJ1-1, reads KAGVTQTPRYLIKTRGQQVTLSCSPISGHRSVSWYQQTPGQGLQFLFEYFSETQRNKGNFPGRFSGRQFSNSRSEMNVSTLELGDSALYLCASSLWTLEDTEAFFGQGTRLTVV.